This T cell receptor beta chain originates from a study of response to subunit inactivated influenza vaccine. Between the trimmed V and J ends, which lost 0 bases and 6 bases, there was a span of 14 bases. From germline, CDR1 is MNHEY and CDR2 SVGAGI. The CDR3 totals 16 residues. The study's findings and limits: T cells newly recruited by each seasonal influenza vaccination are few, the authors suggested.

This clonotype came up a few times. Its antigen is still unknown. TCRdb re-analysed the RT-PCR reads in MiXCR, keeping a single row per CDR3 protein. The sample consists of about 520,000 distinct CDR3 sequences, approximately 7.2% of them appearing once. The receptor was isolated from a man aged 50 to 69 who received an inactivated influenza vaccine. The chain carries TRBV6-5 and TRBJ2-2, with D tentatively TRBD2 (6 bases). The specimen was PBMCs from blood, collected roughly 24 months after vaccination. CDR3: CASSYSAGSGAGELFF. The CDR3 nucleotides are TGTGCCAGCAGTTACTCGGCGGGATCCGGCGCCGGGGAGCTGTTTTTT.